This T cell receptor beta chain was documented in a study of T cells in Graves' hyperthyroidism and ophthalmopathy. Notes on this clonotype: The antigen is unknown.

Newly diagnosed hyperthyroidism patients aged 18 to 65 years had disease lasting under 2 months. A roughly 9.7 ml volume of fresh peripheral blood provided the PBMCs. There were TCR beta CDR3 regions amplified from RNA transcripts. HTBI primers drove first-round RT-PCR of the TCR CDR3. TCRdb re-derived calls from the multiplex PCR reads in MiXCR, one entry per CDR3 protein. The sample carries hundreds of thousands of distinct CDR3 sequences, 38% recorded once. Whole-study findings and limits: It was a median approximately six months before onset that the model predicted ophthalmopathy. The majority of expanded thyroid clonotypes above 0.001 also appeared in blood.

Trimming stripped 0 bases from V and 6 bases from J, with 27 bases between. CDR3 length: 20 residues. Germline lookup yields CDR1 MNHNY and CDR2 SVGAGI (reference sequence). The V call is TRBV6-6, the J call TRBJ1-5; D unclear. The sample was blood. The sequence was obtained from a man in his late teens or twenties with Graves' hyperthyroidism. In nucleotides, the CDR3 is TGTGCCAGCAGTTACTCCCTTGGGCGGTGGGATGGGATGAATGGTCAGCCCCAGCATTTT. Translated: CASSYSLGRWDGMNGQPQHF.